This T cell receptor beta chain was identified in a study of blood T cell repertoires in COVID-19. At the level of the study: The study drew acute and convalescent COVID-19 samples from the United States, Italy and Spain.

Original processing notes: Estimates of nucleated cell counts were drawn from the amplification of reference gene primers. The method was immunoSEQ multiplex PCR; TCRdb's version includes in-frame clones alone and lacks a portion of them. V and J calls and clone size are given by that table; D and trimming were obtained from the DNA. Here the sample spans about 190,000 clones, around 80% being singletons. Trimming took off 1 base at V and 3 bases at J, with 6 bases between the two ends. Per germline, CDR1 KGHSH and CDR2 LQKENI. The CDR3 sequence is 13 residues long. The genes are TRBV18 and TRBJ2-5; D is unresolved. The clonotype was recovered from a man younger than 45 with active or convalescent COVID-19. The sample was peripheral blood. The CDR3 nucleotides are TGTGCCAGCTCACCACGTTCAGAAGAGACCCAGTACTTC. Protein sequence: CASSPRSEETQYF. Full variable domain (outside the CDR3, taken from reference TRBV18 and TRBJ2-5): NAGVMQNPRHLVRRRGQEARLRCSPMKGHSHVYWYRQLPEEGLKFMVYLQKENIIDESGMPKERFSAEFPKEGPSILRIQQVVRGDSAAYFCASSPRSEETQYFGPGTRLLVL.